This TCR beta chain was documented in a study of blood T cell repertoires in COVID-19. Libraries were prepared by immunoSEQ multiplex PCR; TCRdb keeps only in-frame clonotypes and omits some of them. This sample yields about 39,000 clones, of which around 85% are seen a single time; about 4.2% belongs to the top ten. The J segment lost 9 bases and the V segment lost 3 bases, leaving 16 bases of the junction unmatched. The CDR3 runs 17 residues. Germline V gives CDR1 DFQATT, CDR2 SNEGSKA (reference sequence). This sequence originates from a man in his sixties with acute or convalescent COVID-19. The sample taken for sequencing was peripheral blood. V is TRBV20-1 and J is TRBJ2-1; 11 bases are a match to TRBD2. This chain's CDR3 is CSASTSGRESRRGEQFF. Here the CDR3 DNA reads TGCAGTGCTAGTACTAGCGGGAGAGAGTCGCGGCGGGGTGAGCAGTTCTTC.